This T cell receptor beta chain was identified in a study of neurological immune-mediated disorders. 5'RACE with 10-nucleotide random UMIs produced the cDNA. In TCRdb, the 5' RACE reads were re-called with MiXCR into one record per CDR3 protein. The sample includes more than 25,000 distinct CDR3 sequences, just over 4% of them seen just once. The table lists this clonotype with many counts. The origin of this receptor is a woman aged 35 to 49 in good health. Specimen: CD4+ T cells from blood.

In DNA, the CDR3 is TGTGCCAGCAGCCAAGACAGGGGGCGATTGGGCAATGAGCAGTTCTTC. Its protein product is CASSQDRGRLGNEQFF. The V and J genes are TRBV14 and TRBJ2-1; 8 nucleotides agree with TRBD1. This CDR3 comprises 16 residues. The germline V gene has CDR1 SGHDN and CDR2 FVKESK. The junction had 7 bases not matched to a gene; V was cut back by 0 bases and J by 6 bases.